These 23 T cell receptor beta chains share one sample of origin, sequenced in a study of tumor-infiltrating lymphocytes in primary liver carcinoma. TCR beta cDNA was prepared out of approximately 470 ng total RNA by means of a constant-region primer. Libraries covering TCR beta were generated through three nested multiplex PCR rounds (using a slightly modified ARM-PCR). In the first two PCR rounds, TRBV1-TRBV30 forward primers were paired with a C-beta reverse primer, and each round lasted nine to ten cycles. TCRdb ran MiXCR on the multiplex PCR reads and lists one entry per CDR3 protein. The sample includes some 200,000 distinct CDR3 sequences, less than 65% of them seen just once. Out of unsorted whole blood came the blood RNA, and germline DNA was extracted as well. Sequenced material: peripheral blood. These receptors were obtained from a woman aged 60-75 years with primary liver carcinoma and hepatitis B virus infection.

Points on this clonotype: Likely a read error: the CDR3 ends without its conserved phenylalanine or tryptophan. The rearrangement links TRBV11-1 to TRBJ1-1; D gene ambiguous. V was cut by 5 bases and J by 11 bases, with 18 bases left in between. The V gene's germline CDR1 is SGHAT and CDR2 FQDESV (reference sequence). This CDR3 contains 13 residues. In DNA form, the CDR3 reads TGTGCCAGCAGCATAAGTGGCGGGGTTGGGGCTTTCATT. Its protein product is CASSISGGVGAFI.

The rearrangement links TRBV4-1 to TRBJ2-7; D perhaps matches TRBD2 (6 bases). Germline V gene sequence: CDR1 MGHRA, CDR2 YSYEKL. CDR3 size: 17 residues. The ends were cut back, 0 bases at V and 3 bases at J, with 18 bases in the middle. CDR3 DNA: TGCGCCAGCAGCCAAGACCTATGTTACATGGGACTCTACGAGCAGTACTTC. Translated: CASSQDLCYMGLYEQYF.

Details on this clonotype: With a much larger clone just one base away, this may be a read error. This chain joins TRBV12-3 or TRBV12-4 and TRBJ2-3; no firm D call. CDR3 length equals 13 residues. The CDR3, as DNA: TGTGTCAGCAGTGGGCATAACACAGATACGCAGTATTTT. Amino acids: CVSSGHNTDTQYF.

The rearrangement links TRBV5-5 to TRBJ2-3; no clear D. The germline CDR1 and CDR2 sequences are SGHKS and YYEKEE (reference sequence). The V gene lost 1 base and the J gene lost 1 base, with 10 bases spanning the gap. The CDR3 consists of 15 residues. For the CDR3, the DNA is TGTGCCAGCAGCTTGTTAGGGTACGGCACAGATACGCAGTATTTT. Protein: CASSLLGYGTDTQYF.

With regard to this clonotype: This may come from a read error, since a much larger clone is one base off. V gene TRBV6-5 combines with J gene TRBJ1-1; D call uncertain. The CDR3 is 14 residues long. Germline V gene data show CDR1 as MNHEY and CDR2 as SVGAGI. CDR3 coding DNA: TGTGCCAGCAGAACCGTGGCAGGTCTTACTGAAGCTTCCTTT. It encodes CASRTVAGLTEASF.

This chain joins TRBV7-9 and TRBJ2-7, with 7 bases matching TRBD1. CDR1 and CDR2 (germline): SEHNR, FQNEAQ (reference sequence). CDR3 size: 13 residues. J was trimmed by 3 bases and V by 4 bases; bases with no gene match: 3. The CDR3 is CASSSGGHYEQYF. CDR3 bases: TGTGCCAGCAGCTCAGGGGGTCACTACGAGCAGTACTTC.

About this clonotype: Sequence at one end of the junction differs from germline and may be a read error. The CDR3 DNA is TGCGCCAGCCGTGACGGGGATTCATCCTACGAGCAGTACTTC. Translation gives CASRDGDSSYEQYF. V usage is TRBV11-2 and J usage is TRBJ2-7, with a tentative D call TRBD2 (5 bases). This CDR3 region has 14 residues. Germline values: CDR1 SGHAT, CDR2 FQNNGV. Supplemented by reference TRBV11-2 and TRBJ2-7, the full variable domain reads EAGVAQSPRYKIIEKRQSVAFWCNPISGHATLYWYQQILGQGPKLLIQFQNNGVVDDSQLPKDRFSAERLKGVDSTLKIQPAKLEDSAVYLCASRDGDSSYEQYFGPGTRLTVT.

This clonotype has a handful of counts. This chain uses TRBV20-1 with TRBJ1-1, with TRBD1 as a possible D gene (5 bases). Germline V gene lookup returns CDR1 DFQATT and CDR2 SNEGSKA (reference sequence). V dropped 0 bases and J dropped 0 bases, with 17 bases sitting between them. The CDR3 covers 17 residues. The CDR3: CSARDSLTGTMNTEAFF. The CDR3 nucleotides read TGCAGTGCTAGAGATTCCTTAACTGGGACCATGAACACTGAAGCTTTCTTT.

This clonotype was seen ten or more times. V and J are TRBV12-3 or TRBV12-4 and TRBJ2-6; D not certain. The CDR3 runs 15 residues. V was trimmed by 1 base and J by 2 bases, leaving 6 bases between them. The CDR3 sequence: CASSLGAAGANVLTF. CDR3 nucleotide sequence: TGTGCCAGCAGTTTAGGAGCTGCTGGGGCCAACGTCCTGACTTTC.

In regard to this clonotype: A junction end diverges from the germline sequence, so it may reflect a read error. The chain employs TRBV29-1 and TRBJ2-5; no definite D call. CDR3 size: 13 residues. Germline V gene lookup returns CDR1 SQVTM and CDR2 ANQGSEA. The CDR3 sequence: CSAYSGFQETRYF. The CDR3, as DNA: TGCAGCGCGTATTCTGGATTTCAAGAGACCCGGTACTTC.

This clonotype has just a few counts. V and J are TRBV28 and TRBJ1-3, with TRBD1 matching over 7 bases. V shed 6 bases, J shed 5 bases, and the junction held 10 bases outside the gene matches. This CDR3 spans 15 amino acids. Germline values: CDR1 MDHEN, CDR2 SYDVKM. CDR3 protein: CASSLQGSRRNTIYF. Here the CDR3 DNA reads TGTGCCAGCAGCTTACAGGGGTCGCGGCGAAACACCATATATTTT.

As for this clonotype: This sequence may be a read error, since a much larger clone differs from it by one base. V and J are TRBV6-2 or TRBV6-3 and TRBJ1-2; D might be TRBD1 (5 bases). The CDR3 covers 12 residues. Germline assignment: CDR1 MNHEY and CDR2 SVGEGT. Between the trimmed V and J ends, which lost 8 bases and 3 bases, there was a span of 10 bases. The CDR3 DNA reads TGTGCCAGCCTCGTCAGGGACTATGGCTACACCTTC. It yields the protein CASLVRDYGYTF.

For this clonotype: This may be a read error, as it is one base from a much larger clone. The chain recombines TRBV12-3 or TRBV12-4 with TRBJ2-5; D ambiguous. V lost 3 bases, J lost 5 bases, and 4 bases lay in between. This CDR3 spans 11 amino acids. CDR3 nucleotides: TGTGCCAGCAGTTTCAACGAGACCCAGTACTTC. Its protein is CASSFNETQYF.

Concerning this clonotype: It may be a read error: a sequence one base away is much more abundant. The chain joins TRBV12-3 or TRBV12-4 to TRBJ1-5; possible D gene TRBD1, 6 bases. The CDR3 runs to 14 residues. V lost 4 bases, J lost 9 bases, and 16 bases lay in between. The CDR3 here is CASSYGGRGRPQHF. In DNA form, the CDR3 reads TGTGCCAGCAGTTACGGGGGCCGGGGGCGGCCCCAGCATTTT.

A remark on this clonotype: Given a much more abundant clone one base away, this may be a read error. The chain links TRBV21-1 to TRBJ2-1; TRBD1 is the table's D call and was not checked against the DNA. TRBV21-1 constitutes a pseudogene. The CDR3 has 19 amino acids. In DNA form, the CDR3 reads TGTGCCAGCACCCCGAAGGGGCAGGACCGGGACGGGGCGTACAATGAGCAGTTCTTC. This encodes CASTPKGQDRDGAYNEQFF.

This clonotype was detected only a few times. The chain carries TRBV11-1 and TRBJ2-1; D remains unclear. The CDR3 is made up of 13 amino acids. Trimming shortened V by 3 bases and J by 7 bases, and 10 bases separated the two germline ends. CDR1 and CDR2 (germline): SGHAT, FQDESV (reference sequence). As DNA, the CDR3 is TGTGCCAGCAGCTTCTACACGGATAATGAGCAGTTCTTC. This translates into CASSFYTDNEQFF.

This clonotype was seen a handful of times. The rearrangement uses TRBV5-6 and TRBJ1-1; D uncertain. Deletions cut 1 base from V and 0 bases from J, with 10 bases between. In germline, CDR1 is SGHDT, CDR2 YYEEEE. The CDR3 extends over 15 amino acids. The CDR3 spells CASSLPHTMNTEAFF. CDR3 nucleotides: TGTGCCAGCAGCTTGCCCCACACGATGAACACTGAAGCTTTCTTT.

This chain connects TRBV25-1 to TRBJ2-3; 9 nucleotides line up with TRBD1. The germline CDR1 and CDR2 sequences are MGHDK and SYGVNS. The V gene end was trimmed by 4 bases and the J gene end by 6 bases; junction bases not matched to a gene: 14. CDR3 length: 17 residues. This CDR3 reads CASSGFVRTGVGDTQYF. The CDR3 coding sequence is TGTGCCAGCAGTGGGTTTGTTCGGACAGGGGTCGGGGATACGCAGTATTTT. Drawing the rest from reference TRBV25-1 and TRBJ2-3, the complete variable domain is EADIYQTPRYLVIGTGKKITLECSQTMGHDKMYWYQQDPGMELHLIHYSYGVNSTEKGDLSSESTVSRIRTEHFPLTLESARPSHTSQYLCASSGFVRTGVGDTQYFGPGTRLTVL.

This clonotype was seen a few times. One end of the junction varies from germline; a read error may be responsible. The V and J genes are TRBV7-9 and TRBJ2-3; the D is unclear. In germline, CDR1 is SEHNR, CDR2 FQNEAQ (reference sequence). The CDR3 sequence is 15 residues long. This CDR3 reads CASSPGDLGTDMQYF. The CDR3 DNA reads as TGTGCCAGCAGCCCCGGTGATCTGGGCACAGATATGCAGTATTTT.

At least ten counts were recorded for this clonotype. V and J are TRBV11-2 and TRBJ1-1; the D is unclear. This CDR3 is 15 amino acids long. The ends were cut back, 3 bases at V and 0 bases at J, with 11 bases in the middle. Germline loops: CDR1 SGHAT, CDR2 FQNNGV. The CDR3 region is CASSFQALMNTEAFF. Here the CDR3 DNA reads TGTGCCAGCAGCTTTCAAGCCCTCATGAACACTGAAGCTTTCTTT.

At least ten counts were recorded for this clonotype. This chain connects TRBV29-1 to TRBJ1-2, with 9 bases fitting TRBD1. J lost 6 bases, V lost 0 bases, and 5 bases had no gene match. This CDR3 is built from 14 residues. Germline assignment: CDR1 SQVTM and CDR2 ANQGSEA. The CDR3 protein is CSVEEGRDRDGYTF. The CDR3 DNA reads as TGCAGCGTTGAAGAAGGGCGGGACAGGGATGGCTACACCTTC.

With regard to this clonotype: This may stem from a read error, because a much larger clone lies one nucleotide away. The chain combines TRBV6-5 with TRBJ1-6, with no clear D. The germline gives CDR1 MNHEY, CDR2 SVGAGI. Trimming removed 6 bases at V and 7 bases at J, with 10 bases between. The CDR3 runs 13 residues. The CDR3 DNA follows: TGTGCCAGCAGCAGACCACTCAATTCACCCCTCCACTTT. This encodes CASSRPLNSPLHF.

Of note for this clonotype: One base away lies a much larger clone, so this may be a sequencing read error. DNA for the CDR3: TGCACCAGCAGCCAAGAGACAGCGTTACCCCTACACAATGAGCAGTTCTTC. This encodes CTSSQETALPLHNEQFF. This chain connects TRBV4-1 to TRBJ2-1, with a possible D match to TRBD1 (5 bases). CDR1 is MGHRA, CDR2 YSYEKL, per germline. This CDR3 region has 17 residues.